This note documents a single TCR beta chain sequence. Its specificity is unknown. Read data end 3 residues before the CDR3 end; the end is taken from the germline J gene. The nonmyeloablative bone marrow transplants came from related graft donors, with transient mixed chimerism. This sample was included in a study of Tregs in tolerant kidney transplant recipients. Study-wide findings and caveats: For some patients, primers changed over time, blocking nucleotide-level comparison. Tregs expanded with activated donor B cells seemed most donor-specific. Biological reproducibility was not directly addressed in this study. Validation in larger populations is needed because few patients were studied.

CDR1 is SEHNR and CDR2 is FQNEAQ in the germline V gene (reference sequence). V lost 5 bases and J lost 3, with 9 bases in between. There are 13 residues in the CDR3. Profiled with immunoSEQ multiplex PCR; TCRdb holds only in-frame clones, not every one. The sample data list over 14,000 clones. The sequenced sample was CD4+ T cells from blood (PBMCs), obtained 12 months after the transplant. This rearrangement joins TRBV7-9 to TRBJ2-3, with D possibly being TRBD2 (6 bases). The TCR was taken from a human patient who received a combined kidney and bone marrow transplant. Some T cells could come from the graft donor. The sequenced CDR3 bases are TGTGCCAGCAGCAGTAGCGGAACAGATACG. This codes for CASSSSGTDT. The CDR3 in its entirety is CASSSSGTDTQYF.